This TCR beta chain originates from a study of blood T cell repertoires in COVID-19 (dated by TCRdb to between 2020 and 2021). Study-level background: Samples from collaborators originated in the United States, Italy and Spain and spanned both the acute and convalescent phases of COVID-19. The prospective study material was composed of cDNA or gDNA derived from T cells, B-cell-depleted T cells, or PBMCs. The dataset comprised deeply sampled blood TCRbeta repertoires from subjects exposed to, actively infected with, or recovered from COVID-19. A freely available public database, intended as a resource for researchers studying the immune response to SARS-CoV-2, is where the repertoires were released. The samples were drawn from the first 160 participants of the ongoing ImmuneRACE study and from over a thousand subjects provided by 6 global collaborators. Sample metadata almost always included a de-identified subject ID, COVID-19 status, age in years and sex. HLA class I and class II types, where available, came from metadata supplied by the sample provider rather than from assay-based typing.

TCRbeta CDR3 regions were amplified from genomic DNA by means of the immunoSEQ Assay, a bias-controlled multiplex PCR. Processing in the source paper ran as follows. Nucleated cell counts per sample were estimated from amplification of reference gene primers within the assay. To quantify the absolute abundance of each unique TCRbeta CDR3 rearrangement, sequence reads were collapsed and filtered. Productive Simpson clonality was computed per sample as the square root of Simpson's diversity index over productive rearrangements. Imported from immuneACCESS, the table was reduced by TCRdb to in-frame sequences with V and J called. These copies leave out some clones; in studies compared against another copy, an unresolved V gene accounts for under half, and the cause of the remainder is not known. Clone size and the V and J calls come from that table; the DNA yielded D and trimming. In all, the sample holds more than 110,000 clones, and roughly 86% of those were seen once. More than 5% of the sample rests with the top ten.

Paper-wide results and their limitations: The quantity of clinical and demographic metadata differed by source and by participant and was supplied without curation.

On this clone: This clone's antigen is unknown. The input lacks base qualities; no much larger clone sits a single base away.

The germline V end is reduced by 3 bases and the J end by 2 bases; junction bases left unmatched: 2. As encoded in the germline V gene, CDR1 is SGHVS while CDR2 is FNYEAQ. The cysteine opens and the phenylalanine closes a CDR3 of 15 amino acids. Only the CDR3 part of the read is kept: 45 bases, read in frame from the first base. Collaborating institutions collected whole blood in K2EDTA tubes following their own protocols. For TCRbeta analysis, collaborator samples were shipped as frozen whole blood, as isolated PBMCs, or as DNA extracted from either sample type. The rearranged chain carries TRBV7-6 and TRBJ2-3; the junction holds 10 bases that match TRBD2. The specimen sequenced was peripheral blood. The TCR was taken from a human donor in a cohort sampled during active COVID-19. The CDR3 reads as follows: CASSFSGGFTDTQYF. The DNA reads as follows: TGTGCCAGCAGCTTTAGCGGGGGGTTCACAGATACGCAGTATTTT.